The 12 T cell receptor beta chains in this list originate from one sample, sequenced in a study of shared clonotypes between healthy human individuals. Some clones are missing from TCRdb's copy, which holds only in-frame ones; the method was immunoSEQ multiplex PCR. In the table there are more than 2,000,000 clones, 85% to 95% of which are singletons. Sample: naive CD4+ T cells from PBMCs. Sample subset: CD45RA+ positively selected. The receptors shown here come from a man aged 18-30 years in good health. Some clones in this sample may be carry-over from other donors' samples.

The CDR3 DNA follows: TGTGCCAGCAGCTCACATATATACACCGGGGAGCTGTTTTTT. It is translated as CASSSHIYTGELFF. This chain connects TRBV7-3 to TRBJ2-2, with D unclear. Germline values: CDR1 SGHTA, CDR2 FQGTGA. This CDR3 has 14 amino acids. Trimming took off 4 bases at V and 3 bases at J, with 9 bases between the two ends.

About this clone itself: The sample holds other DNA sequences that translate to the same CDR3. This chain links TRBV10-3 with TRBJ1-1, with D unclear. Germline V gene lookup returns CDR1 ENHRY and CDR2 SYGVKD. Trimming left V 4 bases short and J 1 base short, with 7 bases between. This CDR3 region has 13 residues. CDR3 region: CAISGGANTEAFF. CDR3 bases: TGTGCCATCAGTGGAGGAGCGAACACTGAAGCTTTCTTT.

To note about this clone: At the DNA level, this CDR3 is encoded by other sequences in the same sample as well. This rearrangement joins TRBV2 to TRBJ2-7; TRBD2 matches at 12 bases. The CDR3 is 14 residues long. Germline CDR1 and CDR2: SNHLY and FYNNEI. V was clipped by 6 bases and J by 1 base; unmatched bases: 1. The CDR3 spells CASRGTSGSYEQYF. In nucleotides, the CDR3 is TGTGCCAGCAGAGGGACTAGCGGGTCCTACGAGCAGTACTTC.

V and J are TRBV4-1 and TRBJ2-7; 7 bases agree with TRBD1. The CDR3 runs to 15 residues. V was pared by 0 bases and J by 2 bases, with 4 bases of the junction left unmatched. Germline V gene data show CDR1 as MGHRA and CDR2 as YSYEKL. CDR3 sequence: CASSQDFRGTYEQYF. In DNA, the CDR3 is TGCGCCAGCAGCCAAGATTTCAGGGGGACCTACGAGCAGTACTTC.

The rearrangement uses TRBV18 and TRBJ2-7; perhaps TRBD2 as D (5 bases). CDR1 is KGHSH and CDR2 is LQKENI in the germline V gene. The CDR3 sequence is 17 residues long. V dropped 0 bases and J dropped 0 bases, with 15 bases sitting between them. The CDR3 reads CASSPPGNIASSYEQYF. In DNA, the CDR3 is TGTGCCAGCTCACCACCCGGGAATATTGCTAGCTCCTACGAGCAGTACTTC.

The V and J genes are TRBV7-3 and TRBJ2-5; 9 bases agree with TRBD1. This CDR3 spans 15 amino acids. J lost 4 bases, V lost 5 bases, and 8 bases had no gene match. From germline, CDR1 is SGHTA and CDR2 FQGTGA. CDR3 amino acids: CASSLGQGLGETQYF. The CDR3, as DNA: TGTGCCAGCAGCCTGGGACAGGGCCTGGGAGAGACCCAGTACTTC.

The V and J genes are TRBV9 and TRBJ2-3; D possibly corresponds to TRBD2 (6 bases). The V end was cut by 3 bases, the J end by 4 bases, with 12 bases between. CDR1 is SGDLS and CDR2 is YYNGEE in the germline V gene. This CDR3 contains 14 residues. The CDR3 protein is CASSEGWGADTQYF. CDR3 coding DNA: TGTGCCAGCAGCGAAGGCTGGGGGGCAGATACGCAGTATTTT.

The chain has TRBV18 and TRBJ2-7, with 10 bases lining up with TRBD1. J gave up 1 base and V 3 bases, and 6 bases lay outside the gene matches. Germline assignment: CDR1 KGHSH and CDR2 LQKENI. This CDR3 region has 16 residues. The CDR3 reads CASSPRDRGRSYEQYF. The CDR3, as DNA: TGTGCCAGCTCACCGCGGGACAGGGGTAGGTCCTACGAGCAGTACTTC.

This chain connects TRBV11-2 to TRBJ1-2; no clear D. The CDR3 is 12 residues long. V lost 0 bases to trimming and J lost 7 bases, with 6 bases between them. CDR1 and CDR2 (germline): SGHAT, FQNNGV. CDR3 in amino acids: CASSLDGVGYTF. The CDR3, as DNA: TGTGCCAGCAGCTTAGATGGGGTTGGCTACACCTTC.

V and J are TRBV6-1 and TRBJ2-7; a possible D gene is TRBD1 (5 bases). The CDR3 totals 14 residues. Between the trimmed V and J ends, which lost 7 bases and 6 bases, there was a span of 19 bases. Germline V lookup: CDR1 MNHNS, CDR2 SASEGT. CDR3 nucleotides: TGTGCCAGCAATCGCATGTCAGGGCAGAGCGAGCAGTACTTC. This encodes CASNRMSGQSEQYF.

The rearrangement joins TRBV2 to TRBJ1-1; maybe TRBD1 (6 bases). Germline values: CDR1 SNHLY, CDR2 FYNNEI. This CDR3 is built from 11 residues. V dropped 4 bases and J dropped 6 bases, with 6 bases sitting between them. The DNA of the CDR3 is TGTGCCAGCAGTGGGACAGCTGAAGCTTTCTTT. Translating gives CASSGTAEAFF.

This rearrangement joins TRBV18 to TRBJ1-4, with D possibly matching TRBD1 (6 bases). This CDR3 is built from 17 residues. Trimming cost V 3 bases and J 3 bases, with 17 bases left between them. Germline V CDR1 and CDR2: KGHSH, LQKENI. The CDR3 spells CASSPGTLIGPNEKLFF. The CDR3 bases are TGTGCCAGCTCACCCGGGACACTAATTGGGCCTAATGAAAAACTGTTTTTT.